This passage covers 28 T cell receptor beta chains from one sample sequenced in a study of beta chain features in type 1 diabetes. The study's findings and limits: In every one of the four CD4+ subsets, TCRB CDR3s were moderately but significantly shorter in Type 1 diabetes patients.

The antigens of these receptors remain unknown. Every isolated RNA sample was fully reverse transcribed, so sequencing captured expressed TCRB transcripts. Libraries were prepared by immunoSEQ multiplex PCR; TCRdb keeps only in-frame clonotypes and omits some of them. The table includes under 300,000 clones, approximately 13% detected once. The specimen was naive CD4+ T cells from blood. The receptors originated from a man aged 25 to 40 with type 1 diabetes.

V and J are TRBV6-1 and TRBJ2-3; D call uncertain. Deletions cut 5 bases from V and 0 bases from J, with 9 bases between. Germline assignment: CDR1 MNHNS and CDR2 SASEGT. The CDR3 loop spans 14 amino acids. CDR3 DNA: TGTGCCAGCAGTTTAACGAGTAGCACAGATACGCAGTATTTT. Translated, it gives CASSLTSSTDTQYF.

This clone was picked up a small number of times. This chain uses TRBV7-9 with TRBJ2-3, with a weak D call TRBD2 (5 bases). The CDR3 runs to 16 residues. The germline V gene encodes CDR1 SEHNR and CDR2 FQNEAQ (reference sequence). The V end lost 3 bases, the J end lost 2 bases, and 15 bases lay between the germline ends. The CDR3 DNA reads TGTGCCAGCAGCTTCATGGTCGGTAGCGCCACAGATACGCAGTATTTT. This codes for CASSFMVGSATDTQYF.

The CDR3 coding sequence is TGTGCCAGCAGTGATGTTCCAGTCAACACCGGGGAGCTGTTTTTT. The encoded protein is CASSDVPVNTGELFF. The rearrangement uses TRBV2 and TRBJ2-2; D gene uncertain. Per the germline V gene, CDR1 is SNHLY and CDR2 is FYNNEI. This CDR3 has 15 amino acids. Trimming pared 3 bases from V and 2 bases from J, leaving 10 bases between.

The CDR3, as DNA: TGTGCCAGCAGCCCCGGACAGGGGGACGGTAACTATGGCTACACCTTC. This gives the protein CASSPGQGDGNYGYTF. The chain joins TRBV7-9 to TRBJ1-2, with 10 positions matching TRBD1. V dropped 5 bases and J dropped 1; count of bases not matched to a gene: 7. This CDR3 spans 16 amino acids. The germline V gene encodes CDR1 SEHNR and CDR2 FQNEAQ (reference sequence). Looking up the rest from reference TRBV7-9 and TRBJ1-2 gives the full variable domain: DTGVSQNPRHKITKRGQNVTFRCDPISEHNRLYWYRQTLGQGPEFLTYFQNEAQLEKSRLLSDRFSAERPKGSFSTLEIQRTEQGDSAMYLCASSPGQGDGNYGYTFGSGTRLTVV.

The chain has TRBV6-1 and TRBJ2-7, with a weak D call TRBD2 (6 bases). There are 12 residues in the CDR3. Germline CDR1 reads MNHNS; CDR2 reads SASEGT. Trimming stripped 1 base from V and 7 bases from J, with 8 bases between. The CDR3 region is CASSEGGVEQYF. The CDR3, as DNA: TGTGCCAGCAGTGAAGGGGGGGTAGAGCAGTACTTC.

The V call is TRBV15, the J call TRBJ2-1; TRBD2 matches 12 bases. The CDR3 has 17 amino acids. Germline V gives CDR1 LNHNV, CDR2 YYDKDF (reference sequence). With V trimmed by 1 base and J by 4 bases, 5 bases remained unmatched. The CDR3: CATSRGGLAGLYNEQFF. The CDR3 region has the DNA TGTGCCACCAGCAGAGGAGGACTAGCGGGGCTATACAATGAGCAGTTCTTC.

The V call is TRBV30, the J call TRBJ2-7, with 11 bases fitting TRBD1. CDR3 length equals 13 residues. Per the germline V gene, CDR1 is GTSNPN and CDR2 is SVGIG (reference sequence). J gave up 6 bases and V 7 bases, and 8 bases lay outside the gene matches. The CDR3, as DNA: TGTGCCTTCTCACGGACAGGGGGCCTCGAGCAGTACTTC. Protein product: CAFSRTGGLEQYF.

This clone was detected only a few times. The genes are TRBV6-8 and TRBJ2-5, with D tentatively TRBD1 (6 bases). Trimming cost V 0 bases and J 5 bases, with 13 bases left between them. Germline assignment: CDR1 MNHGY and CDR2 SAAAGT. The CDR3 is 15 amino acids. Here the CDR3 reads CASSYSPQGAETQYF. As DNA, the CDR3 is TGTGCCAGCAGTTACTCCCCACAGGGTGCGGAGACCCAGTACTTC.

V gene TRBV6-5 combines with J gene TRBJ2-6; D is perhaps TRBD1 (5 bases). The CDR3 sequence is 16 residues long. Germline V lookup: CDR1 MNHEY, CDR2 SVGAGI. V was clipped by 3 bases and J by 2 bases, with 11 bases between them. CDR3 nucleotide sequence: TGTGCCAGCAGTTATAGGGGTTGGGCTGGGGCCAACGTCCTGACTTTC. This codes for CASSYRGWAGANVLTF.

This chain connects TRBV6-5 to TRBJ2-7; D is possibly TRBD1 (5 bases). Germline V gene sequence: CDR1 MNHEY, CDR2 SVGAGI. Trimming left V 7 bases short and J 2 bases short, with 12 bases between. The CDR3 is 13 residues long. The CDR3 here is CASMRRTPYEQYF. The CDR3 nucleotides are TGTGCCAGCATGAGAAGGACACCCTACGAGCAGTACTTC.

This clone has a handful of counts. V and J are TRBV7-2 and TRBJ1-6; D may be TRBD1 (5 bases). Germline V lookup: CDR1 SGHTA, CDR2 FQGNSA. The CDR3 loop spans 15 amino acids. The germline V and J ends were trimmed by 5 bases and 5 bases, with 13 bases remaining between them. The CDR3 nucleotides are TGTGCCAGCAGCCCGCGGGGGGAAAATAATTCACCCCTCCACTTT. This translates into CASSPRGENNSPLHF.

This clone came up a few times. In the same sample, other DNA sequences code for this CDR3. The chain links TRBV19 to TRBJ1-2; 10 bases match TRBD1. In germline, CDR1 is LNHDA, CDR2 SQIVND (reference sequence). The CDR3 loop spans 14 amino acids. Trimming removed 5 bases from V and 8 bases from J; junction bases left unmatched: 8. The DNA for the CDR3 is TGTGCCAGTAGTTCGCCCGGGACAGGGGTCGGCTACACCTTC. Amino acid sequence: CASSSPGTGVGYTF. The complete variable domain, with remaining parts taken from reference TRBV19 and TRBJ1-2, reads DGGITQSPKYLFRKEGQNVTLSCEQNLNHDAMYWYRQDPGQGLRLIYYSQIVNDFQKGDIAEGYSVSREKKESFPLTVTSAQKNPTAFYLCASSSPGTGVGYTFGSGTRLTVV.

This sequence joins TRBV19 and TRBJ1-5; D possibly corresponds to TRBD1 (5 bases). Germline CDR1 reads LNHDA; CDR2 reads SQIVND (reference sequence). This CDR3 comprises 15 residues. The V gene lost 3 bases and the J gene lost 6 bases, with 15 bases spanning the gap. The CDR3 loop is CASSIRAGRTQPQHF. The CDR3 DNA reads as TGTGCCAGTAGTATCAGGGCAGGGCGGACTCAGCCCCAGCATTTT. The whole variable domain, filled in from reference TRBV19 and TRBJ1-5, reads DGGITQSPKYLFRKEGQNVTLSCEQNLNHDAMYWYRQDPGQGLRLIYYSQIVNDFQKGDIAEGYSVSREKKESFPLTVTSAQKNPTAFYLCASSIRAGRTQPQHFGDGTRLSIL.

CDR3 bases: TGCGCCAGCAGTGGGACCGCGGGAACTGAAGCTTTCTTT. Translated, it gives CASSGTAGTEAFF. The rearrangement links TRBV10-1 to TRBJ1-1; D is uncertain. CDR1 is WNHNN, CDR2 SYGVQD, per germline (reference sequence). V was pared by 4 bases and J by 5 bases, with 11 bases between. The CDR3 covers 13 residues.

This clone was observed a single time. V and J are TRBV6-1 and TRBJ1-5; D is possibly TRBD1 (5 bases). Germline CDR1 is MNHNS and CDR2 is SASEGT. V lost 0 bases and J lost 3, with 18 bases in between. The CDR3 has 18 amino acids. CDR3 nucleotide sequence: TGTGCCAGCAGTGAAGCCGGGCTATCCCTCAGGGCCAATCAGCCCCAGCATTTT. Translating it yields CASSEAGLSLRANQPQHF.

DNA for the CDR3: TGTGCCAGTAGTATACGGGGGGTTGAGAATTCACCCCTCCACTTT. Protein: CASSIRGVENSPLHF. V usage is TRBV19 and J usage is TRBJ1-6, with TRBD1 as a possible D gene (5 bases). CDR1 is LNHDA and CDR2 is SQIVND in the germline V gene (reference sequence). The CDR3 consists of 15 residues. The V end lost 2 bases, the J end lost 7 bases, and 12 bases lay between the germline ends.

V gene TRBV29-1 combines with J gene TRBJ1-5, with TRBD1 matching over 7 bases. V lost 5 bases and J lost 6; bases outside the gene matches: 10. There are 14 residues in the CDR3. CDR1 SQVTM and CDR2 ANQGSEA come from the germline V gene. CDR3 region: CSVRTGGPGQPQHF. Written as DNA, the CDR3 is TGCAGCGTTAGGACAGGAGGGCCCGGTCAGCCCCAGCATTTT.

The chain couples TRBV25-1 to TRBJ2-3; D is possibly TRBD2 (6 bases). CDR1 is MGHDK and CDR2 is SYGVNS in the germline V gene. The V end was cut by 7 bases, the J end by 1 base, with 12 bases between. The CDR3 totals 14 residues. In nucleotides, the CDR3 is TGTGCCAGCAACGCGGGACTCCGCACAGATACGCAGTATTTT. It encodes CASNAGLRTDTQYF.

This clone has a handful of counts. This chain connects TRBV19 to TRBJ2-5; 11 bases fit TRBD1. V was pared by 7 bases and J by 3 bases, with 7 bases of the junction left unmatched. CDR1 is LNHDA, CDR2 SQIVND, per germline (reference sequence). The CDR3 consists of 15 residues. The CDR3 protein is CASTEGQGDEETQYF. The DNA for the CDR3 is TGTGCCAGTACCGAGGGACAGGGGGACGAAGAGACCCAGTACTTC.

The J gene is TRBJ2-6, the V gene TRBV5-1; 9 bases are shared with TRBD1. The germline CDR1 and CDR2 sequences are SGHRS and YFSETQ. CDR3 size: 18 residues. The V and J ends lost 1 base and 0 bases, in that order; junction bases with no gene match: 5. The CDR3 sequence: CASSLFGTGSSGANVLTF. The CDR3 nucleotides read TGCGCCAGCAGCTTGTTTGGGACAGGGAGCTCTGGGGCCAACGTCCTGACTTTC.

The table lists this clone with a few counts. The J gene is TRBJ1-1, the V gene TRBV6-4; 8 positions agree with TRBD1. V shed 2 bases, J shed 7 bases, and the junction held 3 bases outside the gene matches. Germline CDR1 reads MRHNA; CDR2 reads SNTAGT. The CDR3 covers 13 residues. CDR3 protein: CASSDTGQGEAFF. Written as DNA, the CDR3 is TGTGCCAGCAGTGACACCGGACAGGGTGAAGCTTTCTTT.

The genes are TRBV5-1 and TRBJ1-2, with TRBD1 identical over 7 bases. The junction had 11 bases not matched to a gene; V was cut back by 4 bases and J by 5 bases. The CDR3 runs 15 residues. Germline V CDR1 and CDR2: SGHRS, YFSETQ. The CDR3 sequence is CASSPSATGFYGYTF. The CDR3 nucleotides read TGCGCCAGCAGCCCCTCCGCGACAGGGTTTTATGGCTACACCTTC. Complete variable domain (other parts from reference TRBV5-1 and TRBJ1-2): KAGVTQTPRYLIKTRGQQVTLSCSPISGHRSVSWYQQTPGQGLQFLFEYFSETQRNKGNFPGRFSGRQFSNSRSEMNVSTLELGDSALYLCASSPSATGFYGYTFGSGTRLTVV.

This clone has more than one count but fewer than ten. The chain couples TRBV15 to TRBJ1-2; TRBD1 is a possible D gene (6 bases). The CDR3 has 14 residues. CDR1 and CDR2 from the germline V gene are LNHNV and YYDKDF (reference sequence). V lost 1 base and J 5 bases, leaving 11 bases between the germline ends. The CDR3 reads CATSRADRGYGYTF. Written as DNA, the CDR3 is TGTGCCACCAGCAGAGCGGACAGAGGATATGGCTACACCTTC.

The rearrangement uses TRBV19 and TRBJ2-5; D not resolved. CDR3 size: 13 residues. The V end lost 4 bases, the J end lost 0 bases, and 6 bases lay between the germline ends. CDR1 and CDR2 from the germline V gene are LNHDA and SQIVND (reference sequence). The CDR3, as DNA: TGTGCCAGTAGTAAACAGTACCAAGAGACCCAGTACTTC. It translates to CASSKQYQETQYF.

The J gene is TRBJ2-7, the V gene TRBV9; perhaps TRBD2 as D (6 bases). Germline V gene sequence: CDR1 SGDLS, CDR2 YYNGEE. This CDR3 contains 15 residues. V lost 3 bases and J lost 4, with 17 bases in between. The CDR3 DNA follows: TGTGCCAGCAGCGCTTCTCCAGGGACTGATTACGAGCAGTACTTC. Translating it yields CASSASPGTDYEQYF.

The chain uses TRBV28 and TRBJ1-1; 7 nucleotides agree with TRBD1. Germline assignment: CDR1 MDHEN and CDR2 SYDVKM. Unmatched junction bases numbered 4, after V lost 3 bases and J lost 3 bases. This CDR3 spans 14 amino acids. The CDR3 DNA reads TGTGCCAGCAGTTTTCCCAGGGGGTACACTGAAGCTTTCTTT. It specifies CASSFPRGYTEAFF.

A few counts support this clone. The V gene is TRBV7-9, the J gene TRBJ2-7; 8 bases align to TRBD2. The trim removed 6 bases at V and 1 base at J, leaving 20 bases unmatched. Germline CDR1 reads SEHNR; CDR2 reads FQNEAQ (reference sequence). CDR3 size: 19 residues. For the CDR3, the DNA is TGTGCCAGCAGTCCTAGGGTTGGCGGGGGGACAAAAGGGTCCTACGAGCAGTACTTC. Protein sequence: CASSPRVGGGTKGSYEQYF.

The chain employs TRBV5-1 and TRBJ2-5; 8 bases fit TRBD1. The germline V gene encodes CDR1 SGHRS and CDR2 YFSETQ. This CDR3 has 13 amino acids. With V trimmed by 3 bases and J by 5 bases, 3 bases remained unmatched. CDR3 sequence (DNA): TGCGCCAGCAGCTCCCAGGGGGCGGAGACCCAGTACTTC. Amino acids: CASSSQGAETQYF.